The sequence of this T cell receptor beta chain was determined in a study of response to subunit inactivated influenza vaccine. Whole-study results and caveats: Authors suggested each seasonal influenza vaccination recruits few new T cells.

The table lists this clonotype with many counts. Its specificity is unknown. TCRdb passed the RT-PCR reads through MiXCR, listing each CDR3 protein once. The sample has more than 200,000 distinct CDR3 sequences, 10% to 15% seen once; the top ten hold 7.8%. The origin of this receptor is a man aged 50 to 60 who received an inactivated influenza vaccine. This material consisted of non-naive T cells sorted from PBMCs, taken 14 to 15 days before vaccination.

This CDR3 reads CASSQALVAGRINAGELFF. In DNA form, the CDR3 reads TGTGCCAGCAGCCAAGCATTAGTAGCAGGGAGGATAAATGCCGGGGAGCTGTTTTTT. The genes are TRBV4-2 and TRBJ2-2, with D possibly matching TRBD2 (6 bases). Germline lookup yields CDR1 LGHNA and CDR2 YNFKEQ. The V gene lost 1 base and the J gene lost 6 bases, with 24 bases spanning the gap. CDR3 length equals 19 residues.